This T cell receptor (beta chain) came from a study of T cells after posttransplantation cyclophosphamide listed by TCRdb under 2016. Concerning the study at large: Using TRB sequencing, the study followed how the T cell repertoire rebuilt after myeloablative bone marrow transplantation with posttransplantation cyclophosphamide given as GVHD prophylaxis. Samples from around 37 PTCy-treated patients, along with samples from 16 of their related bone marrow donors, underwent antigen receptor sequencing. In 3 patients, up to about 3 additional blood samples taken between 2 and 5.2 years after transplant also underwent TRB sequencing, as did pretransplant blood from several patients. Public TRB sequences were checked against a database of over 3,500 sequences associated with responses to pathogens, tumor antigens, self-antigens and alloantigens. Blood from every one of the approximately 30 PTCy patients who had 1-year posttransplant specimens underwent TRB sequencing. Because TRA and TRB clonality were tightly correlated in roughly 10 samples, subsequent TCR analyses were focused on TRB only. The full study reports these points: At 1-2 months, donor-recipient similarity was low but rose over the first year, and the later blood repertoires were often dominated by donor CD8+ memory clones. The TRB repertoires of T cells infiltrating skin or GI tract showed only limited overlap with the TRB repertoires of T cells in blood. Across the 35 to 55 patients, TRB clonality was highly associated with recipient CMV seropositivity and CMV reactivation, and diversity with PTCy was similar to that in the CNI/methotrexate controls.

To count as naive, T cells had to be viable CD3+CD4+ or CD3+CD8+ cells with a CCR7+CD45RA+CD45RO-CD95-CD27+CD28+ profile. On the day of marrow donation, related bone marrow donors gave peripheral blood samples. Peripheral blood and bone marrow mononuclear cells were isolated by Ficoll-Hypaque density centrifugation and were cryopreserved. CD4+ and CD8+ T cells, including naive and memory subsets, were sorted by FACS using a FACSAria II. The sample holds one count of this clone. Its recognized antigen is unknown. No per-base quality is available; no much larger clone lies one base away. CDR1 and CDR2, looked up from the germline V gene, are MDHEN and SYDVKM. Clipping removes 6 bases from V and 7 bases from J, with 4 as the unmatched junction base count. The CDR3 measures 13 amino acids from cysteine to phenylalanine. CDR3 DNA only is kept here, 39 bases in frame from base 1. Genomic DNA was the input for TRB sequencing, which was run either with the immunoSEQ assay at survey resolution or with the hsTCRB kit. The authors processed their data as follows. Initial read processing used immunoSEQ software, and repertoire analyses used the LymphoSeq R package. For each TRB dataset, clonality was calculated as 1 minus normalized Shannon entropy, and the Gini coefficient was computed as well. To infer phenotypes in unsorted samples, TRB sequences from sorted subsets of the recipient or donor were mapped onto unsorted samples from the same recipient. In its TCRdb copy, this immuneACCESS table keeps in-frame sequences only and misses some clones. Where compared with another copy, unresolved V genes explain less than half of these, and the others have no known cause. V, J and clone size are those of that table, while D and trimming were read from the DNA. This sample has roughly 32,000 clones in its table, and over 80% of those were observed once. The ten largest make up 0.2% to 0.3% of the sample.

The sequence was collected from a woman aged 60-75 years in good health, CMV-negative, and a related stem cell transplant donor. The chain uses TRBV28 and TRBJ2-1; the central 9 bases match TRBD2. Source material: naive CD4+ T cells sorted from PBMCs. The CDR3 protein sequence reads: CASRTSGYNEQFF. In nucleotides, the sequence is TGTGCCAGCAGGACTAGCGGCTATAATGAGCAGTTCTTC.